This T cell receptor beta chain emerged from a study of T cell repertoires in cytomegalovirus infection. As regards this clonotype: The antigen is unknown. At one of its ends the junction is not consistent with the germline gene, which may arise from a read error.

Overall study findings and caveats: HLA-C-restricted CMV clonotypes gave the most frequent clonotype in two of eight donors.

TCRdb reprocessed the reads via MiXCR and lists one record per CDR3 protein. This sample has about 740,000 distinct CDR3 sequences; approximately 40% occur once, and the top ten carry about 2.8%. This CDR3 contains 11 residues. Germline CDR1 and CDR2: LNHDA and SQIVND (reference sequence). The rearrangement joins TRBV19 to TRBJ2-1; TRBD2 matches 8 bases. Sequencing input: PBMCs. This receptor was identified in a human donor in good health (CMV status not recorded). Some clones in this sample may be carry-over from other donors' samples. In DNA form, the CDR3 reads TGTGCCAGTAGTAGGGAGCGGGGGAAGTTATTC. Residues: CASSRERGKLF.